The rows below give T cell receptor beta chains drawn from one sample of a study of blood T cell repertoires in COVID-19. TCRdb keeps only in-frame clones here, not all; method: immunoSEQ multiplex PCR. Of about 200,000 clones listed, 65% to 90% were seen once; the top ten hold about 10%. The sequencing input was PBMCs or T cells enriched from blood (not recorded which). These receptor sequences come from a man between 35 and 55 years old who had recovered from COVID-19. CDR3s include the opening cysteine and the closing phenylalanine or tryptophan. The D gene is left open where the match is weak. Size tells how often a clone was seen (once, few, many) or the class of an expanded clone, and some rows leave it out.

TRBD1	TRBV5-1	-	TRBJ1-1	TGCGCCAGCAGCCAAACAGGGGGCGTTATGACTGAAGCTTTCTTT	CASSQTGGVMTEAFF
TRBD2	TRBV19	few	TRBJ2-5	TGTGCCAGTAGTATTCGGGCTAGCGGGAGATACCAAGAGACCCAGTACTTC	CASSIRASGRYQETQYF
TRBD2	TRBV12-5	-	TRBJ2-1	TGTGCTAGTGGCCCTAACCCACTAGCGGGAGGGATTTCCAATGAGCAGTTCTTC	CASGPNPLAGGISNEQFF
-	TRBV19	-	TRBJ2-1	TGTGCCAGTAGTCTGGACGGGAGCTCCTACAATGAGCAGTTCTTC	CASSLDGSSYNEQFF
-	TRBV9	-	TRBJ1-6	TGTGCCAGCAGCGTAGGTCGGGAGTCCTATAATTCACCCCTCCACTTT	CASSVGRESYNSPLHF
-	TRBV5-4	-	TRBJ2-3	TGTGCCAGCAGCTTGGGAGTTGCGGGGTATAGCACAGATACGCAGTATTTT	CASSLGVAGYSTDTQYF
TRBD1	TRBV3-1/TRBV3-2	-	TRBJ1-1	TGTGCCAGCAGCCATGGGACAGGGTGGGCTTTCTTT	CASSHGTGWAFF
-	TRBV28	-	TRBJ2-7	TGTGCCAGCAGTTTAAATTTAGTAGACGAGCAGTACTTC	CASSLNLVDEQYF
TRBD1	TRBV7-2	-	TRBJ1-2	TGTGCCAGCAGCTTAGATGCGACAGGGACATATGGCTACACCTTC	CASSLDATGTYGYTF
-	TRBV7-9	-	TRBJ1-1	TGTGCCAGTAAGGGTCCGGGACAGAACACTGAAGCTTTCTTT	CASKGPGQNTEAFF
TRBD1	TRBV25-1	-	TRBJ2-7	TGTGCCAGCAGTGGCCTCGGGACAGGGTATAACGAGCAGTACTTC	CASSGLGTGYNEQYF
TRBD1	TRBV5-1	-	TRBJ1-4	TGCGCCAGCAGCTTTGGGGGACAGGGAAGTGGTAAACTGTTTTTT	CASSFGGQGSGKLFF
-	TRBV5-1	-	TRBJ1-2	TGCGCCAGCAGCTTGGGGGAAAGAGGGGGAGGCTACACCTTC	CASSLGERGGGYTF
-	TRBV7-2	-	TRBJ1-2	TGTGCCAGCAGCTTGTCTACCTCCTTTGGCTACACCTTC	CASSLSTSFGYTF
TRBD2	TRBV28	few	TRBJ2-7	TGTGCCAGCAGTTTAGAACTAGCGGGAGGGTACGAGCAGTACTTC	CASSLELAGGYEQYF
TRBD2	TRBV5-4	few	TRBJ2-4	TGTGCCAGCAGCCCTCTAGCGGGGGCCCGAGCCAAAAACATTCAGTACTTC	CASSPLAGARAKNIQYF
TRBD1	TRBV5-1	-	TRBJ1-1	TGCGCCAGCAGCCCCCAGACAGGGACCAAGGAAGCTTTCTTT	CASSPQTGTKEAFF
-	TRBV6-2/TRBV6-3	-	TRBJ1-1	TGTGCCAGCAGTTTCCGACAGGATAAGAACACTGAAGCTTTCTTT	CASSFRQDKNTEAFF
-	TRBV20-1	once	TRBJ2-5	TGCAGTGCTAGGGAGCTAGAGACCCAGTACTTC	CSARELETQYF
TRBD1	TRBV6-5	few	TRBJ1-2	TGTGCCAGCTGGCCGAGGGGGCGTTATGGCTACACCTTC	CASWPRGRYGYTF
-	TRBV30	-	TRBJ1-5	TGTGCCTGGAGCGCAGGGGCCCGGTCCCAGCATTTT	CAWSAGARSQHF
TRBD2	TRBV18	-	TRBJ2-5	TGTGCCAGCTCACCCGGGACTAGCGGGATACAAGAGACCCAGTACTTC	CASSPGTSGIQETQYF
-	TRBV19	few	TRBJ1-2	TGTGCCAGTAGTCCTTCCAGGGTGAACTATGGCTACACCTTC	CASSPSRVNYGYTF
TRBD2	TRBV28	-	TRBJ2-5	TGTGCCAGCAGTTTCATTATAGCTAGCGGGAGGGGGGAGACCCAGTACTTC	CASSFIIASGRGETQYF
TRBD1	TRBV23-1	-	TRBJ1-6	TGCGCCAGCTACCCCCCGGACAGGGGCCGGACCAATTCACCCCTCCACTTT	CASYPPDRGRTNSPLHF
TRBD1	TRBV7-6	once	TRBJ1-1	TGTGCCAGCAGCTTACGACAGGGGCTCACAGACACTGAAGCTTTCTTT	CASSLRQGLTDTEAFF
TRBD1	TRBV13	-	TRBJ2-2	TGTGCCAGCAGCCATAGGAGGGACAGGGGGGACACCGGGGAGCTGTTTTTT	CASSHRRDRGDTGELFF
-	TRBV19	once	TRBJ2-5	TGTGCCAGTAGTATAGGGCAGCAAGAGACCCAGTACTTC	CASSIGQQETQYF
-	TRBV7-9	-	TRBJ2-5	TGTGCCAGCAGCTTAGGGGCAGCTCAAGAGACCCAGTACTTC	CASSLGAAQETQYF
TRBD1	TRBV24-1	few	TRBJ2-2	TGTGCCACCAGGCCCGGGACAGGGTTTACCGGGGAGCTGTTTTTT	CATRPGTGFTGELFF
TRBD2	TRBV4-2	-	TRBJ2-1	TGTGCCAGCAGCCACCCCCGACTAGCGGACTACAATGAGCAGTTCTTC	CASSHPRLADYNEQFF
TRBD1	TRBV5-1	-	TRBJ2-7	TGCGCCAGCAGCTTCGGGACAGAGACCTGGGAGCAGTACTTC	CASSFGTETWEQYF
TRBD1	TRBV19	-	TRBJ1-6	TGTGCCAGTAGTACCCAGGGGGCAGGAGCTTCACCCCTCCACTTT	CASSTQGAGASPLHF
TRBD2	TRBV3-1/TRBV3-2	-	TRBJ2-3	TGTGCCAGCAGCCCGCGCCGGGGAAGCGGGACGTCGGATACGCAGTATTTT	CASSPRRGSGTSDTQYF
TRBD2	TRBV28	-	TRBJ2-5	TGTGCCAGCAGTTTATCCCTAGCGGCCCGGAGACAAGAGACCCAGTACTTC	CASSLSLAARRQETQYF
-	TRBV3-1/TRBV3-2	few	TRBJ2-5	TGTGCCAGCAGCCCTCAGGGGGGACACGGAGCTCAGACCCAGTACTTC	CASSPQGGHGAQTQYF
-	TRBV4-1	-	TRBJ2-7	TGCGCCAGCAGCCACCCCTCCTTACAGGGTAGCTCCTACGAGCAGTACTTC	CASSHPSLQGSSYEQYF
TRBD2	TRBV10-2	-	TRBJ2-2	TGCGCCAGCAGTGGAAGCGGGAAGGGAACCGGGGAGCTGTTTTTT	CASSGSGKGTGELFF
-	TRBV30	-	TRBJ1-5	TGTGCCTGGAGTGTTGGTACGTCGGTCAATCAGCCCCAGCATTTT	CAWSVGTSVNQPQHF
-	TRBV5-4	-	TRBJ1-2	TGTGCCAGCAGACCCCTACAGGCAGCTAACTATGGCTACACCTTC	CASRPLQAANYGYTF
TRBD1	TRBV6-2/TRBV6-3	-	TRBJ1-1	TGTGCCAGCAGTGATAGGACAGGGGGACCTTACACTGAAGCTTTCTTT	CASSDRTGGPYTEAFF
TRBD1	TRBV27	-	TRBJ1-3	TGTGCCAGCAGCCCTGGGACAGCTGGAAACACCATATATTTT	CASSPGTAGNTIYF
-	TRBV4-1	-	TRBJ1-3	TGCGCCAGCAGTCCTTCGACAGGCGGAAACACCATATATTTT	CASSPSTGGNTIYF
TRBD1	TRBV10-3	-	TRBJ2-2	TGTGCCATCAGACACGGACAGGGGGGCTATAGTTTGGGGAACACCGGGGAGCTGTTTTTT	CAIRHGQGGYSLGNTGELFF
TRBD2	TRBV5-1	-	TRBJ2-2	TGCGCCAGCAGCTGGAGGACAGGGAGAAAGCGGGAGGGCCTGGCCGGGGAGCTGTTTTTT	CASSWRTGRKREGLAGELFF
-	TRBV6-5	-	TRBJ1-2	TGTGCCAGCAAGCGGGGAGAAGGCTACACCTTC	CASKRGEGYTF
-	TRBV19	few	TRBJ2-6	TGTGCCAGTACCTCCGGGGCCAACGTCCTGACTTTC	CASTSGANVLTF
-	TRBV7-6	-	TRBJ1-5	TGTGCCAGCAGCTTACAGGGTCAGCCCCAGCATTTT	CASSLQGQPQHF
TRBD1	TRBV6-2/TRBV6-3	-	TRBJ2-3	TGTGCCAGCAGTTACTCGGGACAGGGGATTAGCACAGATACGCAGTATTTT	CASSYSGQGISTDTQYF